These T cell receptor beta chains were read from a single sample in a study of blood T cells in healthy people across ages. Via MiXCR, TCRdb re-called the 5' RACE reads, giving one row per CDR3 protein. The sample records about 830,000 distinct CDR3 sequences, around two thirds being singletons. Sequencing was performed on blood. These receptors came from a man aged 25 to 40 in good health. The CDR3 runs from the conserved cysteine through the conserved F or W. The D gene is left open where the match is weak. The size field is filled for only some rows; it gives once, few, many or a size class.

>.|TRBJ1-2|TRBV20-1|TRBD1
TGCAGTGCTAGCCAGGACAGGCATGGCTACACCTTC
CSASQDRHGYTF
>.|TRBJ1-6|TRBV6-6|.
TGTGCCAGCAGTTACGTAAGGGATTCACCCCTCCACTTT
CASSYVRDSPLHF
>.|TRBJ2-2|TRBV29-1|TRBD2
TGCAGCGTGCAAGGCTCTCGAGCGGGAGGGGAGCTGTTTTTT
CSVQGSRAGGELFF
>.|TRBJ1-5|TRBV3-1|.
TGTGCCAGCAGCCAAGCGTCGAGCAATCAGCCCCAGCATTTT
CASSQASSNQPQHF
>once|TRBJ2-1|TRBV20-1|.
TGCAGTGCGCCGCTAGCCTCCTACAATGAGCAGTTCTTC
CSAPLASYNEQFF
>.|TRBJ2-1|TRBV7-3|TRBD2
TGTGCCAGCAGCTTGGGTAGCGGGGTCTATGAGCAGTTCTTC
CASSLGSGVYEQFF
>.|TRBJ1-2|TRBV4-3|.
TGCGCCAGCAGCCAAGTCGACTATAATAGAAGGGGAATGAACTATGGCTACACCTTC
CASSQVDYNRRGMNYGYTF
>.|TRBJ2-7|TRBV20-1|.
TGCAGTGCCTCCCCGGAGTACGAGCAGTACTTC
CSASPEYEQYF
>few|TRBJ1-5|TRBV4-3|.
TGCGCCAGCAGCCAAGATATATCCGGACGACGGTACAATCAGCCCCAGCATTTT
CASSQDISGRRYNQPQHF
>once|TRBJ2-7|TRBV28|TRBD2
TGTGCCAGCAGGGAAGCGGGGACGCCTGTCTACGAGCAGTACTTC
CASREAGTPVYEQYF
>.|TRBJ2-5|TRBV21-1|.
TGTGCCAGCAGCAAAGGGAACGGCCAAGAGACCCAGTACTTC
CASSKGNGQETQYF
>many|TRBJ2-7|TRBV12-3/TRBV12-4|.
TGTGCCAGCAGTCCGATGGGGGGATGGGACGAGCAGTACTTC
CASSPMGGWDEQYF
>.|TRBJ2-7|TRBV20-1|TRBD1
TGCAGTGCTATCAGACAGGGGGGCCCCTACGAGCAGTACTTC
CSAIRQGGPYEQYF
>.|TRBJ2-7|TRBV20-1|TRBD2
TGCAGTGCCGAGGGGCCTAGCGGGGGGTCCTACGAGCAGTACTTC
CSAEGPSGGSYEQYF
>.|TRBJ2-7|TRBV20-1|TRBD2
TGCAGTGCTAGAGATTTAGCGGGGGGCCGATCTCACTCCTACGAGCAGTACTTC
CSARDLAGGRSHSYEQYF
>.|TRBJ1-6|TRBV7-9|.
TGTGCCAGCAGCTTAGACGGGACCCCTCTATCACCCCTCCACTTT
CASSLDGTPLSPLHF
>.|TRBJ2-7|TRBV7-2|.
TGTGCCAGCAGCCCACAGGGTCTAACCAAGACGGAGCAGTACTTC
CASSPQGLTKTEQYF
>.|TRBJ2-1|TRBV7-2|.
TGTGCCAGCAGCTTAGACGCCACCTACAATGAGCAGTTCTTC
CASSLDATYNEQFF
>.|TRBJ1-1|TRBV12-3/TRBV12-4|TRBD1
TGTGCCAGCAGCCGCCCCCCGGGGCAGGGGGCAACTGAAGCTTTCTTT
CASSRPPGQGATEAFF
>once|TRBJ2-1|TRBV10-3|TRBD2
TGTGCCATCAGTAAGACTAGCGGGGGGGCTTCATACAATGAGCAGTTCTTC
CAISKTSGGASYNEQFF
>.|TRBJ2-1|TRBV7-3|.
TGTGCCAGCAGCTTAACACGGGGGGCATTCAATGAGCAGTTCTTC
CASSLTRGAFNEQFF
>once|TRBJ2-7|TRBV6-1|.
TGTGCCAGCAGTGTTCGTCAGAGTAGGGAGCAGTACTTC
CASSVRQSREQYF
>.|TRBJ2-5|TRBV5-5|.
TGTGCCAGCAGCCCACTTCCGGGAGTTCTCCAAGAGACCCAGTACTTC
CASSPLPGVLQETQYF
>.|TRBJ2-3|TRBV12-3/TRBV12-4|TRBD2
TGTGCCAGCGAGAGGACTAGCGGGACCACAGATACGCAGTATTTT
CASERTSGTTDTQYF